Here is one T cell receptor (beta chain) with its context. The data were obtained in a study of blood T cell repertoires in COVID-19. The wider study: There were acute and convalescent COVID-19 samples, and they came from the United States, Italy and Spain.

Germline CDR1 reads MNHEY; CDR2 reads SVGEGT. The CDR3 length is 14 residues. V was clipped by 6 bases and J by 3 bases; unmatched bases: 6. Original methodology: Amplification of reference gene primers was used by the study to estimate nucleated cell counts. Only in-frame clones appear in the TCRdb table, and some are missing; sequencing was by immunoSEQ multiplex PCR. Clonal size and the V and J genes are those of that table, whereas D and trimming came from the DNA. The table records 130,000 to 150,000 clones, 80% of them present only once. The sequenced sample consisted of peripheral blood. This receptor was identified in a man aged 55 to 70 with active or convalescent COVID-19. V gene TRBV6-2 or TRBV6-3 combines with J gene TRBJ2-7; 9 bases agree with TRBD1. The CDR3 here is CASSRRDRDYEQYF. Here the CDR3 DNA reads TGTGCCAGCAGCAGGCGGGACAGGGACTACGAGCAGTACTTC.